The next 10 T cell receptor beta chains were all read from a single sample in a study of blood T cell repertoires in COVID-19. Method: immunoSEQ multiplex PCR; TCRdb's copy keeps in-frame clones and lacks some. The sample records fewer than 300,000 clones, about four fifths being singletons. Source material: peripheral blood. These receptors were taken from a woman aged 55-75 years with active or convalescent COVID-19.

The chain links TRBV6-2 or TRBV6-3 to TRBJ2-3, with 9 bases that match TRBD2. V was clipped by 3 bases and J by 2 bases; unmatched bases: 12. Per germline, CDR1 MNHEY and CDR2 SVGEGT. The CDR3 covers 18 residues. This CDR3 reads CASSYPVGRGGNTDTQYF. CDR3 coding DNA: TGTGCCAGCAGTTATCCCGTGGGGCGGGGGGGCAACACAGATACGCAGTATTTT.

V and J are TRBV10-1 and TRBJ1-3, with D tentatively TRBD1 (5 bases). Trimming shortened V by 3 bases and J by 0 bases, and 9 bases separated the two germline ends. The CDR3 is 15 amino acids. Looked up from germline, CDR1 is WNHNN and CDR2 is SYGVQD (reference sequence). CDR3 bases: TGCGCCAGCAGTGACCCGGGGGTCTCTGGAAACACCATATATTTT. Its protein is CASSDPGVSGNTIYF.

The chain carries TRBV30 and TRBJ1-1, with a tentative D call TRBD1 (5 bases). Germline V lookup: CDR1 GTSNPN, CDR2 SVGIG (reference sequence). The V end was cut by 3 bases, the J end by 5 bases, with 19 bases between. The CDR3 is 15 residues long. CDR3 in DNA: TGTGCCTGGAGCGGCCGGCGAAGGGAGGGGACTGAAGCTTTCTTT. This sequence encodes CAWSGRRREGTEAFF.

In regard to this clone: The sample carries other DNA sequences with the same CDR3. This chain links TRBV29-1 with TRBJ1-5; D might be TRBD1 (6 bases). Between the trimmed V and J ends, which lost 4 bases and 4 bases, there was a span of 11 bases. The length of the CDR3 is 13 residues. CDR1 is SQVTM and CDR2 is ANQGSEA in the germline V gene. In DNA, the CDR3 is TGCAGCGTTGCGACAGGAGTTAATCAGCCCCAGCATTTT. Translated, it gives CSVATGVNQPQHF.

The table lists this clone with a count of one. This chain links TRBV2 with TRBJ2-7, with TRBD1 matching 7 bases. Germline V gene sequence: CDR1 SNHLY, CDR2 FYNNEI. V was clipped by 8 bases and J by 2 bases; unmatched bases: 9. The CDR3 spans 14 residues. The CDR3 DNA sequence: TGTGCCAGCCGTAAAGCAGGGGGTGCCTACGAGCAGTACTTC. Translation: CASRKAGGAYEQYF. Looking up the rest from reference TRBV2 and TRBJ2-7 gives the full variable domain: EPEVTQTPSHQVTQMGQEVILRCVPISNHLYFYWYRQILGQKVEFLVSFYNNEISEKSEIFDDQFSVERPDGSNFTLKIRSTKLEDSAMYFCASRKAGGAYEQYFGPGTRLTVT.

In DNA form, the CDR3 reads TGCGCCAGCAGCTTGGCTTTTGGGGCCAACGTCCTGACTTTC. Amino acid sequence: CASSLAFGANVLTF. V and J are TRBV5-1 and TRBJ2-6; D gene ambiguous. The ends were cut back, 0 bases at V and 3 bases at J, with 4 bases in the middle. The CDR3 is 14 amino acids. The germline CDR1 and CDR2 sequences are SGHRS and YFSETQ.

The chain couples TRBV27 to TRBJ1-2; 8 bases agree with TRBD1. Looked up from germline, CDR1 is MNHEY and CDR2 is SMNVEV (reference sequence). The CDR3 consists of 13 residues. Losses at the gene ends were 6 bases for V and 7 bases for J; bases not matched to a gene: 7. The CDR3 coding sequence is TGTGCCAGCAGAGCCTCAGGGGGCTTTGGCTACACCTTC. It translates to CASRASGGFGYTF.

This chain joins TRBV30 and TRBJ1-6, with D tentatively TRBD1 (6 bases). V dropped 3 bases and J dropped 5 bases, with 11 bases sitting between them. Germline V gives CDR1 GTSNPN, CDR2 SVGIG (reference sequence). CDR3 size: 14 residues. Written as DNA, the CDR3 is TGTGCCTGGAGCGGACAGACGGATAATTCACCCCTCCACTTT. Encoded protein: CAWSGQTDNSPLHF.

This chain joins TRBV7-3 and TRBJ1-1; D not certain. Germline-derived CDR1 and CDR2 are SGHTA and FQGTGA. Trimming removed 5 bases from V and 1 base from J, with 5 bases in between. The CDR3 runs 12 residues. Written as DNA, the CDR3 is TGTGCCAGCAGCACGGGGAACACTGAAGCTTTCTTT. Translated: CASSTGNTEAFF.

The chain links TRBV7-2 to TRBJ1-6, with 7 bases aligning to TRBD1. The CDR3 covers 14 residues. J was trimmed by 6 bases and V by 5 bases; bases with no gene match: 4. Germline CDR1 reads SGHTA; CDR2 reads FQGNSA. The CDR3 DNA is TGTGCCAGCAGCCCCGGGACAGTTAATTCACCCCTCCACTTT. This translates into CASSPGTVNSPLHF.